This TCR beta chain was recovered during a study of technical replicates of blood from a handful of donors. Measured with immunoSEQ multiplex PCR; TCRdb has only the in-frame clones, and not every one. The sample lists roughly 76,000 clones, 94% seen once, with roughly 0.26% in the top ten. The CDR3 spans 17 residues. The ends lost 3 bases at V and 5 bases at J; junction bases unmatched: 10. The germline CDR1 and CDR2 sequences are LGHNA and YNFKEQ. What was sequenced was T cells isolated from PBMCs. This chain connects TRBV4-2 to TRBJ2-2, with TRBD2 matching over 9 bases. This receptor was obtained from a human donor in good health. The CDR3 coding sequence is TGTGCCAGCAGCCAGGAAGGGCGGGAGGGTCTAACCGGGGAGCTGTTTTTT. It yields the protein CASSQEGREGLTGELFF.